A single sample gave rise to the 9 T cell receptor beta chains below, sequenced in a study of T-cell memory formation after mild COVID-19. TCRdb re-derived calls from the 5' RACE reads in MiXCR, one entry per CDR3 protein. The sample has 110,000 to 150,000 distinct CDR3 sequences; approximately 25% are singletons. Sequenced sample: PBMCs or a T cell subset sorted from them (not recorded which). The receptors originated from an adult woman who had mild COVID-19 (a few samples of this study predate the infection). Cell type and time point are not known.

This clonotype appeared a few times. The J gene is TRBJ2-3, the V gene TRBV29-1; D is undetermined. Germline CDR1 SQVTM, CDR2 ANQGSEA. There are 13 residues in the CDR3. V was shortened by 4 bases and J by 0 bases, with 8 bases between the two germline ends. For the CDR3, the DNA is TGCAGCGTTGGCCAGTCTAGCACAGATACGCAGTATTTT. Translation gives CSVGQSSTDTQYF.

The CDR3 bases are TGTGCCAGCAGTGATGAATGGGCAGGAAGAAACTATGGCTACACCTTC. Translated, it gives CASSDEWAGRNYGYTF. V gene TRBV2 combines with J gene TRBJ1-2; the D is unclear. The CDR3 is 16 residues long. V lost 3 bases to trimming and J lost 2 bases, with 16 bases between them. Germline V gene sequence: CDR1 SNHLY, CDR2 FYNNEI.

The chain uses TRBV5-1 and TRBJ2-1, with 11 bases identical to TRBD2. The germline gives CDR1 SGHRS, CDR2 YFSETQ. V lost 3 bases and J lost 5; bases outside the gene matches: 7. CDR3 length: 16 residues. The CDR3 DNA is TGCGCCAGCAGCTGGGATGTACTAGCGGGAGACAATGAGCAGTTCTTC. It translates to CASSWDVLAGDNEQFF.

This clonotype was seen more than once but under ten times. The chain combines TRBV5-4 with TRBJ1-2; a weak D match, TRBD1 (5 bases). Trimming took 1 base from V and 4 from J, leaving 11 bases between them. Germline V gene lookup returns CDR1 SGHNT and CDR2 YYREEE (reference sequence). The CDR3 covers 14 residues. The CDR3 here is CASSLYTTGYGYTF. For the CDR3, the DNA is TGTGCCAGCAGCTTGTATACCACAGGCTATGGCTACACCTTC.

In its sample, this clonotype was seen a few times. The chain's CDR3 is CASSQDSGTERQFF. The CDR3 DNA reads TGCGCCAGCAGCCAAGATTCTGGGACAGAAAGGCAGTTCTTC. The chain carries TRBV4-1 and TRBJ2-1; TRBD1 agrees at 7 bases. V was pared by 0 bases and J by 12 bases, with 8 bases of the junction left unmatched. CDR1 and CDR2 from the germline V gene are MGHRA and YSYEKL. CDR3 length equals 14 residues.

This sequence joins TRBV5-1 and TRBJ2-7; 10 bases align to TRBD2. Unmatched junction bases numbered 6, after V lost 2 bases and J lost 1 base. In germline, CDR1 is SGHRS, CDR2 YFSETQ. The CDR3 loop spans 16 amino acids. CDR3 loop: CASSLGLAEVSYEQYF. CDR3 nucleotides: TGCGCCAGCAGCTTAGGACTAGCGGAGGTATCCTACGAGCAGTACTTC.

This chain uses TRBV7-9 with TRBJ1-1, with unresolved D. The CDR3 consists of 15 residues. The ends were cut back, 5 bases at V and 6 bases at J, with 19 bases in the middle. CDR1 and CDR2 (germline): SEHNR, FQNEAQ (reference sequence). For the CDR3, the DNA is TGTGCCAGCAGCGGATGGCCAGACGTTGGCGCTGAAGCTTTCTTT. Protein sequence: CASSGWPDVGAEAFF.

This clonotype was seen repeatedly, ten times or more. This chain links TRBV6-2 or TRBV6-3 with TRBJ1-1, with 8 bases fitting TRBD1. Germline V CDR1 and CDR2: MNHEY, SVGEGT. CDR3 length: 17 residues. J was trimmed by 0 bases and V by 2 bases; bases with no gene match: 8. The CDR3 nucleotides are TGTGCCAGCAGTTACCCCGTGGGACAGGCAATGAACACTGAAGCTTTCTTT. Protein product: CASSYPVGQAMNTEAFF.

J is TRBJ2-2 and V is TRBV12-3 or TRBV12-4; 9 bases are shared with TRBD1. The CDR3 sequence is 15 residues long. The ends lost 5 bases at V and 4 bases at J; junction bases unmatched: 5. The CDR3, as DNA: TGTGCCAGCAGTAGACAGGGGGGAATCACCGGGGAGCTGTTTTTT. Its translation: CASSRQGGITGELFF.